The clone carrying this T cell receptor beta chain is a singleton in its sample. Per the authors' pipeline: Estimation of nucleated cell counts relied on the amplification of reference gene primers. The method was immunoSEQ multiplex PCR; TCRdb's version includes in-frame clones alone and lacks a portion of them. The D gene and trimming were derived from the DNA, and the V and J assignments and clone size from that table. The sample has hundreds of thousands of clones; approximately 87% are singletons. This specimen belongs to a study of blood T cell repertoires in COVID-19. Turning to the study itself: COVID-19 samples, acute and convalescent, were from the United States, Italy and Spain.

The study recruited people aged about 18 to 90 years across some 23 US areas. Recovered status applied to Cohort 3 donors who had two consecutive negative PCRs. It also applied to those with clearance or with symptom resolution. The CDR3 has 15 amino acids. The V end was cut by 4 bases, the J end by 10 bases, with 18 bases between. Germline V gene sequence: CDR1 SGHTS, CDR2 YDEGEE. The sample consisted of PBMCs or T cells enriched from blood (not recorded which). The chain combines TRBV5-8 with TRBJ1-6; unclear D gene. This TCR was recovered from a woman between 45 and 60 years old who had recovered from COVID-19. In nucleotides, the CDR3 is TGTGCCAGCAGCAATGCTGGTGTGGCAGTCTCACCCCTCCACTTT. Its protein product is CASSNAGVAVSPLHF.